The 5 T cell receptor beta chains in this list originate from one sample, sequenced in a study of T cell changes during pregnancy in multiple sclerosis. Profiling relied on immunoSEQ multiplex PCR, and the TCRdb table lists in-frame clones only, not all of them. This table has about 46,000 clones, around 90% appearing once. Sample: CD8+ T cells from peripheral blood mononuclear cells, taken in the second trimester of pregnancy. The receptors originated from a female donor with multiple sclerosis, enrolled in a pregnancy study.

This clone was observed once. This rearrangement joins TRBV6-6 to TRBJ2-1; D is unresolved. CDR1 and CDR2 (germline): MNHNY, SVGAGI (reference sequence). The CDR3 is 10 amino acids. The V end was cut by 8 bases, the J end by 6 bases, with 5 bases between. This CDR3 reads CASLSNEQFF. CDR3 in DNA: TGTGCCAGCCTAAGCAATGAGCAGTTCTTC.

The V gene is TRBV27, the J gene TRBJ2-1; TRBD1 might be the D (6 bases). Trimming removed 6 bases from V and 2 bases from J, with 11 bases in between. The length of the CDR3 is 14 residues. The germline CDR1 and CDR2 sequences are MNHEY and SMNVEV (reference sequence). The CDR3 DNA follows: TGTGCCAGCAGCCTACAGGGTGCCTACAATGAGCAGTTCTTC. The encoded protein is CASSLQGAYNEQFF.

The CDR3 DNA reads as TGTGCCACCACGCAGGGGGGAACACCTAGGGACGAGCAGTACTTC. The encoded protein is CATTQGGTPRDEQYF. This chain joins TRBV19 and TRBJ2-7, with a weak D call TRBD1 (7 bases). This CDR3 spans 15 amino acids. Per germline, CDR1 LNHDA and CDR2 SQIVND (reference sequence). With 10 bases removed from V and 5 bases from J, the gap between germline ends came to 24 bases.

The chain uses TRBV10-3 and TRBJ1-2, with 11 bases aligning to TRBD1. This CDR3 has 14 amino acids. Germline loops: CDR1 ENHRY, CDR2 SYGVKD. With V trimmed by 6 bases and J by 6 bases, 6 bases remained unmatched. The CDR3 reads CAISREGQGDGYTF. Here the CDR3 DNA reads TGTGCCATCAGCCGAGAGGGACAGGGGGATGGCTACACCTTC.

This clone has a single count. The chain recombines TRBV11-1 with TRBJ2-1; D not resolved. V gave up 4 bases and J gave up 5 bases, with 9 bases separating them. The CDR3 length is 13 residues. From germline, CDR1 is SGHAT and CDR2 FQDESV (reference sequence). CDR3 sequence reads: CASSYSPNNEQFF. The CDR3 coding sequence is TGTGCCAGCAGCTATTCCCCTAACAATGAGCAGTTCTTC.